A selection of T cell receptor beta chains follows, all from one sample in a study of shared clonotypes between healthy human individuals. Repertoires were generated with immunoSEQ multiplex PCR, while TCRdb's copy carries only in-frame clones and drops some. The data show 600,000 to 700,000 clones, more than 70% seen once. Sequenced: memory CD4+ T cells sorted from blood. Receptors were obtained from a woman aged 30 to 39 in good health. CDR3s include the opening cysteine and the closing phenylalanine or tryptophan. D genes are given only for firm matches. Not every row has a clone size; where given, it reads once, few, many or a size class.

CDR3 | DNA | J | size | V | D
CAISEGGNSYEQYF | TGTGCCATCAGTGAGGGAGGGAACTCCTACGAGCAGTACTTC | TRBJ2-7 | . | TRBV10-3 | .
CASSLERAGAWDEQFF | TGCGCCAGCAGCCTCGAAAGGGCGGGAGCATGGGATGAGCAGTTCTTC | TRBJ2-1 | . | TRBV4-1 | TRBD2
CASSRGTASSYEQYF | TGTGCCAGCAGCCGCGGGACGGCTAGCTCCTACGAGCAGTACTTC | TRBJ2-7 | . | TRBV28 | .
CASSVQGVGEQYF | TGTGCCAGCAGCGTCCAGGGAGTCGGCGAGCAGTACTTC | TRBJ2-7 | . | TRBV9 | .
CASSLGQGGYYGYTF | TGTGCCAGCAGTCTAGGACAGGGAGGGTACTATGGCTACACCTTC | TRBJ1-2 | . | TRBV27 | TRBD1
CASSRALETQYF | TGTGCCAGCAGCCGAGCCTTAGAGACCCAGTACTTC | TRBJ2-5 | . | TRBV7-2 | .
CASGQGRFGGYTF | TGTGCCAGTGGACAGGGGAGGTTTGGAGGCTACACCTTC | TRBJ1-2 | few | TRBV13 | TRBD1
CASSQGTGGTYEQYF | TGTGCCAGCAGTCAGGGGACAGGGGGCACCTACGAGCAGTACTTC | TRBJ2-7 | . | TRBV28 | TRBD1
CASSRGLAGGLEQFF | TGCGCCAGCAGCCGGGGACTAGCGGGAGGGCTTGAGCAGTTCTTC | TRBJ2-1 | . | TRBV4-1 | TRBD2
CAVEVTLHEQYF | TGTGCCGTAGAAGTCACTCTTCACGAGCAGTACTTC | TRBJ2-7 | . | TRBV6-1 | .
CASSDLQTQYF | TGTGCCAGCAGTGACCTACAGACCCAGTACTTC | TRBJ2-5 | once | TRBV2 | .
CASSPDRVGNTIYF | TGTGCCAGCAGCCCCGACAGGGTTGGAAACACCATATATTTT | TRBJ1-3 | . | TRBV11-2 | TRBD1
CASSIGQSNYEQYF | TGTGCCAGTAGTATAGGGCAGAGCAACTACGAGCAGTACTTC | TRBJ2-7 | few | TRBV19 | .
CASSRGGPYEQYF | TGTGCCAGCAGTCGTGGTGGGCCCTACGAGCAGTACTTC | TRBJ2-7 | . | TRBV7-9 | .
CASNPSGRTDTQYF | TGTGCCAGCAATCCCAGCGGGAGAACAGATACGCAGTATTTT | TRBJ2-3 | . | TRBV6-5 | TRBD2
CASSDFSKSVLTF | TGTGCCAGCAGTGACTTTAGTAAGAGCGTCCTGACTTTC | TRBJ2-6 | . | TRBV25-1 | .
CASSGRYGSYEQYF | TGTGCCAGCAGTGGGAGGTACGGTTCCTACGAGCAGTACTTC | TRBJ2-7 | . | TRBV28 | .
CASSESLRTDTQYF | TGTGCCAGCAGTGAGTCTCTACGCACAGATACGCAGTATTTT | TRBJ2-3 | . | TRBV14 | .
CASISSGTADNEQFF | TGTGCCAGCATCTCGTCCGGGACAGCGGACAATGAGCAGTTCTTC | TRBJ2-1 | . | TRBV28 | TRBD1